This is a list of T cell receptor beta chains from one sample in a study of pediatric ulcerative colitis. This table comes from immunoSEQ multiplex PCR, and its TCRdb copy is limited to in-frame clones, with some not included. The table lists 64,000 or so clones, 77% of them singletons, with around 4.9% in the top ten. Source material: blood. Receptors originate from a boy between 10 and 17 years old with moderate ulcerative colitis. CDR3s include the opening cysteine and the closing phenylalanine or tryptophan. A D gene is named only where the DNA matches it firmly. Clone size is shown for a subset of rows, as once, few, many or a class of expanded clone.

d_gene: -
v_gene: TRBV27
abundance: -
j_gene: TRBJ1-5
CDR3aa: CASGLKGAGPQPQHF
CDR3nt: TGTGCCAGCGGTCTTAAAGGTGCCGGGCCTCAGCCCCAGCATTTT

d_gene: -
v_gene: TRBV5-1
abundance: once
j_gene: TRBJ2-3
CDR3aa: CASSAGFGTPLTDTQYF
CDR3nt: TGCGCCAGCAGCGCCGGGTTCGGGACACCTCTCACAGATACGCAGTATTTT

d_gene: TRBD1
v_gene: TRBV6-1
abundance: -
j_gene: TRBJ2-7
CDR3aa: CASSEDRRSPGEQYF
CDR3nt: TGTGCCAGCAGTGAGGACAGGCGATCCCCAGGCGAGCAGTACTTC

d_gene: TRBD2
v_gene: TRBV7-9
abundance: -
j_gene: TRBJ2-1
CDR3aa: CASSPGGSYNEQFF
CDR3nt: TGTGCCAGCAGCCCGGGGGGCTCCTACAATGAGCAGTTCTTC

d_gene: -
v_gene: TRBV6-5
abundance: -
j_gene: TRBJ1-2
CDR3aa: CASSYGQLYGYTF
CDR3nt: TGTGCCAGCAGTTACGGTCAACTCTATGGCTACACCTTC

d_gene: TRBD1
v_gene: TRBV30
abundance: -
j_gene: TRBJ1-1
CDR3aa: CAWTPYRGNTEAFF
CDR3nt: TGTGCCTGGACTCCCTACAGGGGGAACACTGAAGCTTTCTTT

d_gene: -
v_gene: TRBV30
abundance: -
j_gene: TRBJ1-3
CDR3aa: CAWTRGLRGNTIYF
CDR3nt: TGTGCCTGGACTAGGGGACTGAGGGGAAACACCATATATTTT

d_gene: -
v_gene: TRBV18
abundance: few
j_gene: TRBJ2-1
CDR3aa: CASSPKSADSHHNEQFF
CDR3nt: TGTGCCAGCTCACCAAAATCGGCAGACTCTCACCACAATGAGCAGTTCTTC

d_gene: -
v_gene: TRBV7-2
abundance: -
j_gene: TRBJ1-4
CDR3aa: CASSTRQSEKLFF
CDR3nt: TGTGCCAGCAGCACCCGACAGTCTGAAAAACTGTTTTTT

d_gene: TRBD1
v_gene: TRBV28
abundance: -
j_gene: TRBJ1-2
CDR3aa: CASSPGQEYGYTF
CDR3nt: TGTGCCAGCAGCCCTGGACAGGAATATGGCTACACCTTC

d_gene: -
v_gene: TRBV19
abundance: -
j_gene: TRBJ2-7
CDR3aa: CASSQLITYEQYF
CDR3nt: TGTGCCAGCTCACAGCTTATTACCTACGAGCAGTACTTC

d_gene: -
v_gene: TRBV9
abundance: -
j_gene: TRBJ2-7
CDR3aa: CASSSGISASYEQYF
CDR3nt: TGTGCCAGCAGCTCCGGGATTAGTGCATCCTACGAGCAGTACTTC

d_gene: -
v_gene: TRBV7-2
abundance: -
j_gene: TRBJ1-3
CDR3aa: CASSFGGKGNTIYF
CDR3nt: TGTGCCAGCAGCTTTGGGGGCAAGGGAAACACCATATATTTT

d_gene: -
v_gene: TRBV27
abundance: -
j_gene: TRBJ1-1
CDR3aa: CASHPLDAGRAEAFF
CDR3nt: TGTGCCAGCCACCCCCTTGACGCAGGGAGGGCTGAAGCTTTCTTT

d_gene: -
v_gene: TRBV9
abundance: -
j_gene: TRBJ1-5
CDR3aa: CASSLLGVRNQPQHF
CDR3nt: TGTGCCAGCAGCTTATTAGGGGTCAGAAATCAGCCCCAGCATTTT